The 23 T cell receptor beta chains reported below all come from one sample, sequenced in a study of early T cells in non-severe SARS-CoV-2 infection. TCRdb re-called the 5' RACE reads through MiXCR, storing one row per CDR3 protein. The sample lists 30,000 to 40,000 distinct CDR3 sequences, about 8.2% occurring once. Material for sequencing was whole blood. The receptor set was obtained from an adult who was a healthcare worker with PCR-confirmed SARS-CoV-2 infection or an uninfected control (not recorded which).

This clonotype has a count of ten or more. The chain carries TRBV27 and TRBJ1-2; D ambiguous. CDR3 size: 14 residues. Germline CDR1 reads MNHEY; CDR2 reads SMNVEV (reference sequence). V lost 3 bases, J lost 1 base, and 9 bases lay in between. The CDR3 DNA reads as TGTGCCAGCAGTTTTGGGTCAGTTAACTATGGCTACACCTTC. As protein: CASSFGSVNYGYTF.

This clonotype was found once. A clone one base away is much larger, so this may be a read error. The rearrangement links TRBV20-1 to TRBJ2-5; D is perhaps TRBD2 (7 bases). Germline-derived CDR1 and CDR2 are DFQATT and SNEGSKA (reference sequence). V gave up 7 bases and J gave up 4 bases, with 16 bases separating them. This CDR3 comprises 13 residues. The CDR3 region is CSVYTGGPETQYF. The CDR3, as DNA: TGCAGTGTTTACACGGGGGGCCCAGAGACCCAGTACTTC.

This clonotype was seen at least ten times. V usage is TRBV4-3 and J usage is TRBJ1-1; a weak D match, TRBD1 (5 bases). This CDR3 has 14 residues. Trimming removed 0 bases from V and 4 bases from J, with 9 bases in between. Germline assignment: CDR1 LGHNA and CDR2 YSLEER. In DNA, the CDR3 is TGCGCCAGCAGCCAAGATCCAGGGAGCACTGAAGCTTTCTTT. It specifies CASSQDPGSTEAFF.

The genes are TRBV7-3 and TRBJ2-3, with a possible D match to TRBD2 (6 bases). CDR3 size: 14 residues. V dropped 5 bases and J dropped 7 bases, with 16 bases sitting between them. Germline lookup yields CDR1 SGHTA and CDR2 FQGTGA. This chain's CDR3 is CASSAGTDPNTQYF. In DNA form, the CDR3 reads TGTGCCAGCAGCGCGGGGACTGATCCGAATACGCAGTATTTT.

This clonotype was detected ten times or more. The chain carries TRBV27 and TRBJ2-5; D call uncertain. The V end lost 5 bases, the J end lost 4 bases, and 20 bases lay between the germline ends. Germline values: CDR1 MNHEY, CDR2 SMNVEV (reference sequence). The CDR3 totals 16 residues. The CDR3 DNA follows: TGTGCCAGCAGTAAGGGTGTATCGGCTGGGGTAGAGACCCAGTACTTC. Amino acid sequence: CASSKGVSAGVETQYF.

Comment on this clonotype: Its ends do not fully match the called genes, so a read error is possible. This sequence joins TRBV5-6 and TRBJ2-3; 15 bases fit TRBD2. The CDR3 loop spans 18 amino acids. Germline CDR1 and CDR2: SGHDT and YYEEEE. CDR3 loop: CASSQAGLAGGLGDMQYF. In DNA form, the CDR3 reads TGTGCCAGCAGCCAAGCCGGACTAGCGGGGGGGCTCGGAGATATGCAGTATTTT.

The V gene is TRBV7-2, the J gene TRBJ2-3, with D perhaps matching TRBD1 or TRBD2 (7 bases each). This CDR3 comprises 22 residues. From germline, CDR1 is SGHTA and CDR2 FQGNSA. The germline V and J ends were trimmed by 5 bases and 1 base, with 34 bases remaining between them. CDR3 residues: CASSRRVEGTTRGTIGTDTQYF. The CDR3 DNA reads TGTGCCAGCAGCCGCCGGGTGGAGGGGACGACCAGGGGGACTATCGGCACAGATACGCAGTATTTT.

This clonotype counts as medium-sized. The CDR3 protein is CASSLVWEDIQYF. The CDR3, as DNA: TGTGCCAGCAGCTTAGTGTGGGAGGACATTCAGTACTTC. This chain links TRBV11-1 with TRBJ2-4, with a weak D call TRBD2 (6 bases). CDR3 length: 13 amino acids. Per germline, CDR1 SGHAT and CDR2 FQDESV (reference sequence). The ends were cut back, 1 base at V and 8 bases at J, with 9 bases in the middle.

Comments on this clonotype: This may be a read error: a much more frequent sequence differs by one nucleotide. CDR3 in amino acids: CANSQDSTGMQETQYF. The CDR3, as DNA: TGCGCCAACAGCCAAGACAGCACAGGGATGCAAGAGACCCAGTACTTC. This chain joins TRBV4-3 and TRBJ2-5; TRBD1 is a possible D gene (6 bases). From germline, CDR1 is LGHNA and CDR2 YSLEER. This CDR3 has 16 amino acids.

The sample holds many counts of this clonotype. The chain is built from TRBV5-4 and TRBJ2-5; D may be TRBD2 (5 bases). Germline loops: CDR1 SGHNT, CDR2 YYREEE (reference sequence). This CDR3 has 13 amino acids. V was cut by 4 bases and J by 5 bases, with 12 bases left in between. The CDR3 DNA reads as TGTGCCAGCAGCCACCAAGCGGCGGAGACCCAGTACTTC. It encodes CASSHQAAETQYF.

This clonotype was seen ten or more times. CDR3 loop: CASSYSIGGGLETQYF. The CDR3 DNA sequence: TGTGCCAGCAGTTACTCGATAGGAGGGGGCCTAGAGACCCAGTACTTC. The genes are TRBV6-2 or TRBV6-3 and TRBJ2-5, with a possible D match to TRBD1 (7 bases). V was cut by 0 bases and J by 4 bases, with 15 bases left in between. The CDR3 loop spans 16 amino acids. Germline V gives CDR1 MNHEY, CDR2 SVGEGT.

This clonotype was counted at least ten times. The CDR3 nucleotides are TGTGCCAGCACCGATACATCGTGGGGAAACAATGAGCAGTTCTTC. This sequence encodes CASTDTSWGNNEQFF. The V call is TRBV5-5, the J call TRBJ2-1; no definite D call. The germline V gene has CDR1 SGHKS and CDR2 YYEKEE (reference sequence). Trimming took 6 bases from V and 5 from J, leaving 18 bases between them. This CDR3 has 15 residues.

The chain recombines TRBV2 with TRBJ2-5, with D perhaps matching TRBD2 (6 bases). CDR3 size: 12 residues. Trimming stripped 11 bases from V and 2 bases from J, with 12 bases between. The germline V gene has CDR1 SNHLY and CDR2 FYNNEI. In DNA form, the CDR3 reads TGTGCCTCAAGGGGACTTCAAGAGACCCAGTACTTC. It yields the protein CASRGLQETQYF.

This clonotype was seen a few times. CDR3 protein: CASTSRGAGDTQYF. The CDR3 DNA reads as TGTGCCAGTACCTCCCGGGGGGCCGGGGATACGCAGTATTTT. The chain couples TRBV19 to TRBJ2-3, with a tentative D call TRBD2 (7 bases). V was clipped by 7 bases and J by 6 bases, with 17 bases between them. CDR1 is LNHDA, CDR2 SQIVND, per germline (reference sequence). The CDR3 runs to 14 residues.

This clonotype has a count of ten or more. The chain carries TRBV3-1 and TRBJ1-2, with unresolved D. Germline V gene data show CDR1 as LGHDT and CDR2 as YNNKEL (reference sequence). V dropped 1 base and J dropped 4 bases, with 4 bases sitting between them. The CDR3 loop spans 12 amino acids. CDR3 nucleotide sequence: TGTGCCAGCAGCCAAGGACGCTATGGCTACACCTTC. Translated, it gives CASSQGRYGYTF.

The chain recombines TRBV19 with TRBJ1-5; possibly TRBD1 for D (5 bases). Trimming shortened V by 6 bases and J by 7 bases, and 10 bases separated the two germline ends. Per the germline V gene, CDR1 is LNHDA and CDR2 is SQIVND (reference sequence). The length of the CDR3 is 12 residues. This chain's CDR3 is CASRGGGQPQHF. The CDR3 nucleotides read TGTGCCAGTAGGGGCGGGGGGCAGCCCCAGCATTTT.

This clonotype was detected only a few times. The rearrangement links TRBV18 to TRBJ2-5, with D hard to call. The germline V and J ends were trimmed by 5 bases and 2 bases, with 6 bases remaining between them. Germline-derived CDR1 and CDR2 are KGHSH and LQKENI. This CDR3 contains 12 residues. CDR3 sequence (DNA): TGTGCCAGCTCAGAACTGCAAGAGACCCAGTACTTC. This codes for CASSELQETQYF. The full variable domain, completed using reference TRBV18 and TRBJ2-5, is NAGVMQNPRHLVRRRGQEARLRCSPMKGHSHVYWYRQLPEEGLKFMVYLQKENIIDESGMPKERFSAEFPKEGPSILRIQQVVRGDSAAYFCASSELQETQYFGPGTRLLVL.

The chain couples TRBV5-1 to TRBJ2-6; possible D gene TRBD2, 5 bases. The germline V gene has CDR1 SGHRS and CDR2 YFSETQ. Trimming cost V 4 bases and J 0 bases, with 8 bases left between them. CDR3 size: 15 residues. The chain's CDR3 is CASSGSFSGANVLTF. The CDR3 DNA follows: TGCGCCAGCAGCGGGAGCTTCTCTGGGGCCAACGTCCTGACTTTC.

This clonotype occurred a few times. The rearrangement joins TRBV6-5 to TRBJ2-3; no clear D gene. The CDR3 extends over 12 amino acids. In germline, CDR1 is MNHEY, CDR2 SVGAGI. V was clipped by 5 bases and J by 8 bases, with 11 bases between them. In DNA form, the CDR3 reads TGTGCCAGCAGTGAAACATCGGGTACGCAGTATTTT. Translating it yields CASSETSGTQYF.

This clonotype was detected many times. The genes are TRBV29-1 and TRBJ2-3; D not certain. V gave up 7 bases and J gave up 5 bases, with 13 bases separating them. The germline V gene encodes CDR1 SQVTM and CDR2 ANQGSEA. CDR3 length equals 12 residues. CDR3 residues: CSGDAKGDTQYF. The CDR3 DNA sequence: TGCAGCGGCGACGCTAAGGGAGATACGCAGTATTTT.

In its sample, this clonotype was seen many times. V and J are TRBV7-9 and TRBJ2-1; D not resolved. The CDR3 is made up of 17 amino acids. The V gene lost 0 bases and the J gene lost 4 bases, with 16 bases spanning the gap. Per the germline V gene, CDR1 is SEHNR and CDR2 is FQNEAQ (reference sequence). The CDR3 region is CASSLASGLGAYNEQFF. CDR3 bases: TGTGCCAGCAGCTTAGCGAGTGGGTTAGGAGCTTACAATGAGCAGTTCTTC.

This CDR3 reads CASSLGTPDTQYF. The CDR3 region has the DNA TGTGCCAGCAGCTTAGGAACCCCAGATACGCAGTATTTT. V gene TRBV5-5 combines with J gene TRBJ2-3; no clear D. Germline V gene sequence: CDR1 SGHKS, CDR2 YYEKEE (reference sequence). CDR3 length equals 13 residues. Trimming left V 2 bases short and J 4 bases short, with 8 bases between.

In its sample, this clonotype was seen many times. The rearrangement uses TRBV29-1 and TRBJ2-2, with 10 bases lining up with TRBD1. In germline, CDR1 is SQVTM, CDR2 ANQGSEA. V shed 2 bases and J 5 bases; nucleotides not matched to a gene: 2. CDR3 size: 14 residues. Written as DNA, the CDR3 is TGCAGCGTTGAATCGGGACAGGGGACCGGGGAGCTGTTTTTT. Translated, it gives CSVESGQGTGELFF.